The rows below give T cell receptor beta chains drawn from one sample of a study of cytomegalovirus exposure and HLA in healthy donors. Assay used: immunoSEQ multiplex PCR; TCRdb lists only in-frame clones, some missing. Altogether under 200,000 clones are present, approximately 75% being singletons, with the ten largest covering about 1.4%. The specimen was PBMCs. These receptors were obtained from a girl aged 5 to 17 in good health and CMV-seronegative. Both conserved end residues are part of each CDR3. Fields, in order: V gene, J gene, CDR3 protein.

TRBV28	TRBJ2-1	CASSPGTDNEQFF
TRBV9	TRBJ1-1	CASSTRGGREAFF
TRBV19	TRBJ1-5	CASSMEEINQPQHF
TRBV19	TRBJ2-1	CASRRRTSSHIDEQFF
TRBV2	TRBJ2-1	CASSEGLAGADEQFF
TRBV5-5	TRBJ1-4	CASSVDRADEKLFF
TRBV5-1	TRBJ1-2	CASNWGRLNYGYTF
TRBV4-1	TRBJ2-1	CASSHLSGGEQFF
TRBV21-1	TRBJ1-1	CASSTDRGMNTEAFF
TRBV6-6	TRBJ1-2	CASSSMTGAYGYTF
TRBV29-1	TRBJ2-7	CSVRAFPHYEQYF
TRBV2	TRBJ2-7	CASTRSSYEQYF
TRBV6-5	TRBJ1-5	CATRRAGSNQPQHF
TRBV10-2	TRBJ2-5	CASSEDRGETQYF
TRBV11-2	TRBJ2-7	CASSSAGIATYEQYF
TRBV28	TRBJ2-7	CASSSTGGMRFEQYF
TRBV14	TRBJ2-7	CASSQRGGFYEQYF
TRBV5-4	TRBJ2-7	CASTNITTYEQYF
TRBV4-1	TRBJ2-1	CASRTSGGGNEQFF
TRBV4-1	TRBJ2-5	CASSQEGTGLAETQYF
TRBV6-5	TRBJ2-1	CASSSWGRARVNEQFF
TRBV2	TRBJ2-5	CASNSGGQETQYF
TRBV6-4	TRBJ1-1	CASSDSAGDTEAFF
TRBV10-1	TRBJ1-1	CASSANGLAFF
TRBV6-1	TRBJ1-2	CASSDQTLAGTASSYGYTF
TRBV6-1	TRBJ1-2	CASRPTANYGYTF
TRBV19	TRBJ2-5	CASSPRLVGETQYF
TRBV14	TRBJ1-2	CASSQGTGGNYGYTF
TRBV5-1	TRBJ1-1	CASSLFQNTEAFF
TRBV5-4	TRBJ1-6	CASSSEAGGRTYNSPLHF
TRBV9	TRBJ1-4	CASSVSGGLNNEKLFF
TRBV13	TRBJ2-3	CASSLMEDTQYF
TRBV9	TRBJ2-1	CASSSRVWIEQFF
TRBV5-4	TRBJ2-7	CASSLTGSPYEQYF
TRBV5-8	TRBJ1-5	CASGDRGGQPQHF
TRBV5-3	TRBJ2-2	CARSLVRVTITGELFF
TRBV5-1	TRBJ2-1	CASTGPPSSYNEQFF
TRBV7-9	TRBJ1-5	CASSRQANQPQHF
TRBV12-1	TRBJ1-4	CASDRGEKLFF
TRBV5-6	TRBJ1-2	CASSPLQSNYYGYTF
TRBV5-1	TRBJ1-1	CASSLSLPAGAAEAFF
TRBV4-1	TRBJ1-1	CASSQTGGTLNEAFF
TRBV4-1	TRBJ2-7	CASSQVDSSYEQYF
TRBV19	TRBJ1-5	CASSIDRAGNQPQHF
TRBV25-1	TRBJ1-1	CASSLGGDTEAFF
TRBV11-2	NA	CASTNPGQGPPGEQYF
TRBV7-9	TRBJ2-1	CASSSLGGGATYNEQFF
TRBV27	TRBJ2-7	CATTRNRGYEQYF